This TCR beta chain was documented in a study of somatic mutations in cytotoxic T cells in rheumatoid arthritis. Note on this clone: Its target is not known.

There are 16 residues in the CDR3. The germline V and J ends were trimmed by 0 bases and 1 base, with 10 bases remaining between them. Germline CDR1 and CDR2: MNHNY and SVGAGI (reference sequence). TCRdb's copy holds only in-frame clones and misses some; the assay was immunoSEQ multiplex PCR. The sample lists tens of thousands of clones, approximately 86% seen once, with roughly 9.6% in the top ten. The study's findings and limits: No multiple-comparison adjustment was applied to the slight TRBV07 underrepresentation in rheumatoid arthritis patients.

The receptor comes from an adult with rheumatoid arthritis. Sequencing input: CD8+ T cells sorted from blood. The gene calls are TRBV6-6 and TRBJ1-3; no definite D call. CDR3 sequence: CASSYSRVASGNTIYF. In DNA, the CDR3 is TGTGCCAGCAGTTACTCTAGGGTCGCGTCTGGAAACACCATATATTTT.